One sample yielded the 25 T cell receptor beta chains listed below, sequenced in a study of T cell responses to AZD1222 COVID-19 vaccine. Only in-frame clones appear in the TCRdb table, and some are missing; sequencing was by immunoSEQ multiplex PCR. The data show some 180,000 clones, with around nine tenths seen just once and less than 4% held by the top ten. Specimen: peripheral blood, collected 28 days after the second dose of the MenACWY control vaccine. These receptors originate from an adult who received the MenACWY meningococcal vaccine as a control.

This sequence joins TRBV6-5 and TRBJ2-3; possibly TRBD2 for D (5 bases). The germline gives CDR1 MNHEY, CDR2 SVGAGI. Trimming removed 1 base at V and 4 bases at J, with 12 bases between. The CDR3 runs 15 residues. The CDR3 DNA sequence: TGTGCCAGCAGTTACTGGGAGTCTGGATCAGATACGCAGTATTTT. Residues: CASSYWESGSDTQYF.

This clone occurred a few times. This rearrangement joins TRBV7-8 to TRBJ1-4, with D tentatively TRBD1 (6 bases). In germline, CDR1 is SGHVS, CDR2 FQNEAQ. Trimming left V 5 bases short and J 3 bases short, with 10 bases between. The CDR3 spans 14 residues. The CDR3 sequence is CASSLQGPNEKLFF. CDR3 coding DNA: TGTGCCAGCAGCCTACAGGGACCTAATGAAAAACTGTTTTTT.

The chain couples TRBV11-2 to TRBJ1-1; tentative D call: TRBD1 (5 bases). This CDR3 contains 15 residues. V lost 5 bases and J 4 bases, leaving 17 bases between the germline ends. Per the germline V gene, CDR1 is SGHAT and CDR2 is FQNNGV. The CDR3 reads CASSTGPGRATEAFF. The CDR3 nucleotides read TGTGCCAGCAGCACCGGCCCAGGGCGGGCCACTGAAGCTTTCTTT.

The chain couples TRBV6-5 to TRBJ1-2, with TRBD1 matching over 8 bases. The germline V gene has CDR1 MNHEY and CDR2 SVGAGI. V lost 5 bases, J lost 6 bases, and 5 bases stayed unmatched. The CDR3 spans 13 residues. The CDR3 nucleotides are TGTGCCAGCAGTACTGGGACAGGTCATGGCTACACCTTC. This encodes CASSTGTGHGYTF.

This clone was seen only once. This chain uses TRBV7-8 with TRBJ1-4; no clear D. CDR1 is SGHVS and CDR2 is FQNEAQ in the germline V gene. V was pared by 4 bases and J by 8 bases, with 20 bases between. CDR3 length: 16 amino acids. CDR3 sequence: CASSSRLQVAREKLFF. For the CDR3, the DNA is TGTGCCAGCAGCTCCCGGCTGCAGGTGGCGAGGGAAAAACTGTTTTTT.

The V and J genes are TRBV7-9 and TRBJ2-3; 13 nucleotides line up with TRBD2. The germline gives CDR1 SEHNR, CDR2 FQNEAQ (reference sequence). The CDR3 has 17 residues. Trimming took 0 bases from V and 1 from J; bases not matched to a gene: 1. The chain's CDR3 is CASSLAGLAGGTDTQYF. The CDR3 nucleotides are TGTGCCAGCAGCTTAGCAGGACTAGCGGGAGGCACAGATACGCAGTATTTT.

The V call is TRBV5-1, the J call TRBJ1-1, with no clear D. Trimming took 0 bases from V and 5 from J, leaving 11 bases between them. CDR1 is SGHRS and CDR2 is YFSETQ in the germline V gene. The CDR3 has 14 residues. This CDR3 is CASSLVSGGTEAFF. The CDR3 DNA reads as TGCGCCAGCAGCTTGGTTTCGGGTGGAACTGAAGCTTTCTTT.

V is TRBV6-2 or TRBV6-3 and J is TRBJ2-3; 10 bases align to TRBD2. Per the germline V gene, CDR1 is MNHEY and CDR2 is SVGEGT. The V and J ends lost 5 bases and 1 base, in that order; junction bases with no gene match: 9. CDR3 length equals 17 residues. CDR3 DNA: TGTGCCAGCAGTCGCAAGCGGGAGGGCCTGGGCACAGATACGCAGTATTTT. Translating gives CASSRKREGLGTDTQYF.

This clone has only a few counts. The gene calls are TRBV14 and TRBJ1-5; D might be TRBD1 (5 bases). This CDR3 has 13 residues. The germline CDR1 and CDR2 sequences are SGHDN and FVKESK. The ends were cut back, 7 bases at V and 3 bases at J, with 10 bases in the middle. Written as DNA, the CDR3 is TGTGCCAGCACCCAGGGAAACAATCAGCCCCAGCATTTT. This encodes CASTQGNNQPQHF.

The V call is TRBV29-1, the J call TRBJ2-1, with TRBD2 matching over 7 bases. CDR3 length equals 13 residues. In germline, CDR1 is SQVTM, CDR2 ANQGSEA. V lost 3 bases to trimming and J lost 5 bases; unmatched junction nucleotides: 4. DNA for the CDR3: TGCAGCGTTGAGGCTAGCGGTAACAATGAGCAGTTCTTC. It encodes CSVEASGNNEQFF.

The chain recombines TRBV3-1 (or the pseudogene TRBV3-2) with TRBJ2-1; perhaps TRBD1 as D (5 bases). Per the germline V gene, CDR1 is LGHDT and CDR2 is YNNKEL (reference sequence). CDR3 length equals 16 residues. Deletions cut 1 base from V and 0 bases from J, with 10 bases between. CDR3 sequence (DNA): TGTGCCAGCAGCCAAGCGGCAGGACACTCCTACAATGAGCAGTTCTTC. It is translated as CASSQAAGHSYNEQFF.

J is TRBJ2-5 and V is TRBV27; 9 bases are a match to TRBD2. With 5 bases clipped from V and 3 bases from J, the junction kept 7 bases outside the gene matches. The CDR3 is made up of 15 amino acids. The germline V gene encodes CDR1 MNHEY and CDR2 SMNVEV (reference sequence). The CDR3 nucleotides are TGTGCCAGCAGTCGGACCGGGACTAGCAAAGAGACCCAGTACTTC. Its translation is CASSRTGTSKETQYF.

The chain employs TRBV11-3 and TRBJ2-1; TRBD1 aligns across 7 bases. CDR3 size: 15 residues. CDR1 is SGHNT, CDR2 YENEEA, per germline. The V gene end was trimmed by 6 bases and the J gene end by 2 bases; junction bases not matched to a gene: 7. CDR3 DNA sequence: TGTGCCAGCAGGATGGGAACAGGGGCCTACAATGAGCAGTTCTTC. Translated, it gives CASRMGTGAYNEQFF. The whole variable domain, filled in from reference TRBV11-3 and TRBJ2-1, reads EAGVVQSPRYKIIEKKQPVAFWCNPISGHNTLYWYLQNLGQGPELLIRYENEEAVDDSQLPKDRFSAERLKGVDSTLKIQPAELGDSAVYLCASRMGTGAYNEQFFGPGTRLTVL.

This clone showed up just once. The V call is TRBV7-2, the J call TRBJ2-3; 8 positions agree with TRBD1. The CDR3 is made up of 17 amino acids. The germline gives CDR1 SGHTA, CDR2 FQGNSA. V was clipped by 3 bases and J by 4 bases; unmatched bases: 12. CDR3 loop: CASSFYQDRVVADTQYF. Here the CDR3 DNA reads TGTGCCAGCAGCTTCTACCAGGACAGGGTGGTGGCAGATACGCAGTATTTT.

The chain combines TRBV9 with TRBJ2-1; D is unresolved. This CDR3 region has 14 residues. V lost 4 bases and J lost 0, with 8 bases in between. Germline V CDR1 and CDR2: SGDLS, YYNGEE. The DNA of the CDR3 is TGTGCCAGCAGCCCGGGTCTCTCCTACAATGAGCAGTTCTTC. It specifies CASSPGLSYNEQFF.

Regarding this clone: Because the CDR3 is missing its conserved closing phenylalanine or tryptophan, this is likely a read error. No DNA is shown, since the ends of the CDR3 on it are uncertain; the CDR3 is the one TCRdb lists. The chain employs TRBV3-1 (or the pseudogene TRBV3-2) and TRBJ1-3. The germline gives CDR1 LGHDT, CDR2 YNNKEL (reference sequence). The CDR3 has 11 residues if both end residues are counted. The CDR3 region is CASSSPGPQTL.

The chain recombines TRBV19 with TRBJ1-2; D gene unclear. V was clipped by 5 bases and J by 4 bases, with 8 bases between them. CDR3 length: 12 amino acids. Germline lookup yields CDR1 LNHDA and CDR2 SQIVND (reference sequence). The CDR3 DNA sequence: TGTGCCAGTAGTCCCCCCGCCTATGGCTACACCTTC. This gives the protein CASSPPAYGYTF. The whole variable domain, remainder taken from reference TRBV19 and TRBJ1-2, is DGGITQSPKYLFRKEGQNVTLSCEQNLNHDAMYWYRQDPGQGLRLIYYSQIVNDFQKGDIAEGYSVSREKKESFPLTVTSAQKNPTAFYLCASSPPAYGYTFGSGTRLTVV.

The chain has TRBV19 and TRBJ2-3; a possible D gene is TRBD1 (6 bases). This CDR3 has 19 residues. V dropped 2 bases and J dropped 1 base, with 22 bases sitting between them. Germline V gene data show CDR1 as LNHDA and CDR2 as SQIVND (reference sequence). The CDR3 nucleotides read TGTGCCAGTAGTATATCGTCGCTTTGGGGCAGGGGCCGCACAGATACGCAGTATTTT. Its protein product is CASSISSLWGRGRTDTQYF.

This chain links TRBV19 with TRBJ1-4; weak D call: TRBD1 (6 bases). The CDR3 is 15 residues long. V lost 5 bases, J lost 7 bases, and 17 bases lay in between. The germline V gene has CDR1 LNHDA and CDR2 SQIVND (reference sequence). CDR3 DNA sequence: TGTGCCAGTAGTCCCCAAGGGGGGAGGAGTGAAAAACTGTTTTTT. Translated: CASSPQGGRSEKLFF.

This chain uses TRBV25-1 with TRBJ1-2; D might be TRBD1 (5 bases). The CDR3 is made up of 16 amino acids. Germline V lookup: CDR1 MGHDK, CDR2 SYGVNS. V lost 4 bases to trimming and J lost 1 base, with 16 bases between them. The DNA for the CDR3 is TGTGCCAGCAGTGGCCGAGGGACCGTGTTTAACTATGGCTACACCTTC. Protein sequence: CASSGRGTVFNYGYTF.

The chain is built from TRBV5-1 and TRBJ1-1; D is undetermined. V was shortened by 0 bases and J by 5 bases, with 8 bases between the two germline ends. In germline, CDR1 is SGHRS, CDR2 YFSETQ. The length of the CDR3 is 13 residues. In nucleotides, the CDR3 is TGCGCCAGCAGCTTGGAGGCCTTTACTGAAGCTTTCTTT. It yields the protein CASSLEAFTEAFF.

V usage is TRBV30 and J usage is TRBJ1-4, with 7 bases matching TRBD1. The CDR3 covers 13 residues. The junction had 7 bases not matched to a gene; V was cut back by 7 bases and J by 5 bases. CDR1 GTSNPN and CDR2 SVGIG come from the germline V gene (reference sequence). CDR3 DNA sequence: TGTGCCTCGTCCAGGGGGAAAAATGAAAAACTGTTTTTT. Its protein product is CASSRGKNEKLFF. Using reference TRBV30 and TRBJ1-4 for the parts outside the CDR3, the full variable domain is SQTIHQWPATLVQPVGSPLSLECTVEGTSNPNLYWYRQAAGRGLQLLFYSVGIGQISSEVPQNLSASRPQDRQFILSSKKLLLSDSGFYLCASSRGKNEKLFFGSGTQLSVL.

The CDR3 DNA is TGTGCCACCCTCACTAGCGGGAGGGCCGGGGAGCAGTTCTTC. Encoded protein: CATLTSGRAGEQFF. The chain combines TRBV6-5 with TRBJ2-1; 13 positions agree with TRBD2. CDR3 size: 14 residues. In germline, CDR1 is MNHEY, CDR2 SVGAGI. The trim removed 10 bases at V and 10 bases at J, leaving 10 bases unmatched.

Here the CDR3 DNA reads TGTGCCAGCAGCCCCAGAGGGAAGATAGAAAGGCATAATTCACCCCTCCACTTT. This gives the protein CASSPRGKIERHNSPLHF. The V call is TRBV21-1, the J call TRBJ1-6. TRBV21-1 is annotated as a pseudogene. The CDR3 sequence is 18 residues long.

The CDR3 nucleotides are TGTGCCAGCAGTTCCCCGGGACAGGGATCTTCACCCCTCCACTTT. Protein product: CASSSPGQGSSPLHF. The chain joins TRBV6-2 or TRBV6-3 to TRBJ1-6; 9 bases map to TRBD1. V was pared by 4 bases and J by 9 bases, with 7 bases of the junction left unmatched. The CDR3 has 15 residues. Germline-derived CDR1 and CDR2 are MNHEY and SVGEGT.